The rows below give T cell receptor beta chains drawn from one sample of a study of blood T cell repertoires in COVID-19. Generated by immunoSEQ multiplex PCR, the TCRdb table keeps only in-frame clones and is missing some. The table records tens of thousands of clones, roughly 83% of them present only once. The sequencing sample was made of peripheral blood. The receptors originated from a man aged 50 to 60 with COVID-19, enrolled during active disease. CDR3s include the opening cysteine and the closing phenylalanine or tryptophan. D genes are given only for firm matches. Rows give clone size only sometimes, using once, few, many, or a class for an expanded clone.

j_gene: TRBJ2-7; v_gene: TRBV19; d_gene: -; abundance: -; CDR3aa: CASSMEGAMYEQYF; CDR3nt: TGTGCCAGTAGTATGGAGGGGGCGATGTACGAGCAGTACTTC
j_gene: TRBJ2-5; v_gene: TRBV28; d_gene: -; abundance: -; CDR3aa: CASSFRQVETQYF; CDR3nt: TGTGCCAGCAGTTTTCGTCAGGTGGAGACCCAGTACTTC
j_gene: TRBJ1-1; v_gene: TRBV7-8; d_gene: -; abundance: -; CDR3aa: CASSLVAGANTEAFF; CDR3nt: TGTGCCAGCAGCTTAGTCGCAGGGGCCAACACTGAAGCTTTCTTT
j_gene: TRBJ2-3; v_gene: TRBV14; d_gene: TRBD2; abundance: -; CDR3aa: CASRGDWEDTQYF; CDR3nt: TGTGCCAGCCGGGGGGACTGGGAAGATACGCAGTATTTT
j_gene: TRBJ1-5; v_gene: TRBV5-1; d_gene: TRBD1; abundance: -; CDR3aa: CASSLGTGYQPQHF; CDR3nt: TGCGCCAGCAGCTTGGGGACAGGGTATCAGCCCCAGCATTTT
j_gene: TRBJ2-1; v_gene: TRBV28; d_gene: TRBD1; abundance: -; CDR3aa: CASNRGQAQFF; CDR3nt: TGTGCCAGCAATAGAGGACAGGCCCAGTTCTTC
j_gene: TRBJ1-2; v_gene: TRBV18; d_gene: TRBD1; abundance: -; CDR3aa: CASSLGQGGLDGYTF; CDR3nt: TGTGCCAGCTCTCTCGGACAGGGAGGTTTGGATGGCTACACCTTC
j_gene: TRBJ2-3; v_gene: TRBV5-1; d_gene: -; abundance: -; CDR3aa: CASSLQPSYTDTQYF; CDR3nt: TGCGCCAGCAGCTTACAGCCCAGTTACACAGATACGCAGTATTTT
j_gene: TRBJ2-1; v_gene: TRBV5-4; d_gene: TRBD2; abundance: -; CDR3aa: CASSLGGSSEQFF; CDR3nt: TGTGCCAGCAGCTTGGGCGGGAGCAGCGAGCAGTTCTTC
j_gene: TRBJ1-1; v_gene: TRBV7-2; d_gene: -; abundance: -; CDR3aa: CASSYLGQFSTEAFF; CDR3nt: TGTGCCAGCAGCTACCTAGGCCAGTTTAGTACTGAAGCTTTCTTT
j_gene: TRBJ1-1; v_gene: TRBV20-1; d_gene: -; abundance: -; CDR3aa: CSATPQTEAFF; CDR3nt: TGCAGTGCTACGCCTCAGACTGAAGCTTTCTTT
j_gene: TRBJ2-7; v_gene: TRBV5-4; d_gene: TRBD2; abundance: -; CDR3aa: CASSLRTSGSNEQYF; CDR3nt: TGTGCCAGCAGCTTGAGAACTAGCGGGAGCAACGAGCAGTACTTC
j_gene: TRBJ1-5; v_gene: TRBV28; d_gene: -; abundance: -; CDR3aa: CASSLRGGGQPQHF; CDR3nt: TGTGCCAGCAGTTTAAGGGGGGGCGGGCAGCCCCAGCATTTT
j_gene: TRBJ1-6; v_gene: TRBV7-2; d_gene: TRBD1; abundance: -; CDR3aa: CASSGQGNSPLHF; CDR3nt: TGTGCCAGCAGCGGACAGGGTAATTCACCCCTCCACTTT
j_gene: TRBJ1-5; v_gene: TRBV5-1; d_gene: -; abundance: -; CDR3aa: CASSLDGRASNQPQHF; CDR3nt: TGCGCCAGCAGCTTGGATGGGAGAGCGAGCAATCAGCCCCAGCATTTT
j_gene: TRBJ2-5; v_gene: TRBV18; d_gene: TRBD1; abundance: -; CDR3aa: CASQSGQGETQYF; CDR3nt: TGTGCCAGCCAATCCGGACAGGGGGAGACCCAGTACTTC
j_gene: TRBJ1-4; v_gene: TRBV4-2; d_gene: -; abundance: -; CDR3aa: CASSQDSQRTGNEKLFF; CDR3nt: TGTGCCAGCAGCCAAGATTCTCAACGAACAGGGAATGAAAAACTGTTTTTT
j_gene: TRBJ1-1; v_gene: TRBV9; d_gene: -; abundance: -; CDR3aa: CASSVGVRGSVTEAFF; CDR3nt: TGTGCCAGCAGCGTAGGGGTTAGGGGATCGGTCACTGAAGCTTTCTTT
j_gene: TRBJ2-7; v_gene: TRBV7-9; d_gene: TRBD1; abundance: -; CDR3aa: CASSSSTGGGEYEQYF; CDR3nt: TGTGCCAGCAGCTCGTCGACAGGGGGCGGTGAGTACGAGCAGTACTTC
j_gene: TRBJ2-5; v_gene: TRBV5-6; d_gene: -; abundance: once; CDR3aa: CASSLFYQETQYF; CDR3nt: TGTGCCAGCAGCTTGTTCTACCAAGAGACCCAGTACTTC
j_gene: TRBJ2-7; v_gene: TRBV6-2/TRBV6-3; d_gene: TRBD1; abundance: -; CDR3aa: CASSYSGDRFSYEQYF; CDR3nt: TGTGCCAGCAGTTACTCAGGGGACAGGTTCTCCTACGAGCAGTACTTC
j_gene: TRBJ1-5; v_gene: TRBV27; d_gene: -; abundance: few; CDR3aa: CASSPFGQSFGNQPQHF; CDR3nt: TGTGCCAGCAGCCCCTTTGGCCAGTCCTTTGGCAATCAGCCCCAGCATTTT